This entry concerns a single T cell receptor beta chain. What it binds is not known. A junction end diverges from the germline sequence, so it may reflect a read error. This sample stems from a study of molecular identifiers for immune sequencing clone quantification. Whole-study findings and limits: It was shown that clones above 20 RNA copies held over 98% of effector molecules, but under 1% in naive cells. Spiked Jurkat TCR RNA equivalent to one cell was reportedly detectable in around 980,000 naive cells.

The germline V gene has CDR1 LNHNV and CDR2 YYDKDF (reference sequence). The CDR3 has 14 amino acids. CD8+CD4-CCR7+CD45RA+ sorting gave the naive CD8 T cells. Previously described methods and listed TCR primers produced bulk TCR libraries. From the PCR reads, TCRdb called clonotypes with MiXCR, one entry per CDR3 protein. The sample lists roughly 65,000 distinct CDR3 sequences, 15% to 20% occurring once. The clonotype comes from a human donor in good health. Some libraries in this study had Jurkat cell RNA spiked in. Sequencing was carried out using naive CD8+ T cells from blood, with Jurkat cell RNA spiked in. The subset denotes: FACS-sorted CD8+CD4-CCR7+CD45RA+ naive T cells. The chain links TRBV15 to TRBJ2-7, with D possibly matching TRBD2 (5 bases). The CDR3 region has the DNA TGTGCCGCCAGCAGCCCCATGCGGGCCTACGAGCAGTACTTC. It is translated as CAASSPMRAYEQYF.